A single sample gave rise to the 27 T cell receptor beta chains below, sequenced in a study of graft-versus-host responses after intestinal transplantation. Generated by immunoSEQ multiplex PCR, the TCRdb table keeps only in-frame clones and is missing some. Here the sample spans about 99,000 clones, approximately 93% being singletons. Their antigens remain unidentified. This specimen was unstimulated CD8+ T cells sorted from spleen or lymph node cells, taken before intestinal transplant. These receptors came from a human donor who received an intestinal transplant.

This rearrangement joins TRBV7-9 to TRBJ2-5, with 9 bases aligning to TRBD1. Trimming at V came to 4 bases and at J to 3 bases, leaving 9 bases not matched to a gene. This CDR3 has 16 residues. Germline V CDR1 and CDR2: SEHNR, FQNEAQ (reference sequence). CDR3 sequence: CASSSTGGYGKETQYF. In DNA, the CDR3 is TGTGCCAGCAGCTCTACAGGGGGCTATGGAAAAGAGACCCAGTACTTC.

The chain carries TRBV10-1 and TRBJ2-7; TRBD1 matches 7 bases. V was clipped by 4 bases and J by 2 bases; unmatched bases: 5. The CDR3 loop spans 14 amino acids. Germline lookup yields CDR1 WNHNN and CDR2 SYGVQD (reference sequence). The CDR3, as DNA: TGCGCCAGCAGTGTCGGACAGGAAACCTACGAGCAGTACTTC. Translating gives CASSVGQETYEQYF.

This chain links TRBV7-9 with TRBJ1-2; D possibly corresponds to TRBD1 (5 bases). Germline CDR1 and CDR2: SEHNR and FQNEAQ (reference sequence). The CDR3 covers 13 residues. The V end lost 5 bases, the J end lost 12 bases, and 19 bases lay between the germline ends. DNA for the CDR3: TGTGCCAGCAGCCCTGGAGGGGCTCGCGGCCACACCTTC. Amino acids: CASSPGGARGHTF.

The chain couples TRBV13 to TRBJ1-5; D not certain. Trimming stripped 5 bases from V and 7 bases from J, with 9 bases between. The CDR3 has 12 residues. Germline CDR1 and CDR2: PRHDT and FYEKMQ (reference sequence). The CDR3 region is CASSMEGQPQHF. For the CDR3, the DNA is TGTGCCAGCAGCATGGAGGGACAGCCCCAGCATTTT.

The rearrangement joins TRBV11-2 to TRBJ1-2, with 7 positions matching TRBD1. The V gene's germline CDR1 is SGHAT and CDR2 FQNNGV. Germline trimming cut 2 bases from V and 5 bases from J; bases unmatched to any gene: 8. CDR3 length equals 15 residues. The CDR3 DNA follows: TGTGCCAGCAGCTTAATAAAGGGGGCGGGATATGGCTACACCTTC. It translates to CASSLIKGAGYGYTF.

V usage is TRBV6-5 and J usage is TRBJ2-3; D not certain. This CDR3 contains 15 residues. Germline CDR1 and CDR2: MNHEY and SVGAGI. Trimming shortened V by 0 bases and J by 4 bases, and 11 bases separated the two germline ends. CDR3: CASSYSPLGADTQYF. The DNA of the CDR3 is TGTGCCAGCAGTTACTCCCCTCTAGGTGCAGATACGCAGTATTTT.

The chain is built from TRBV2 and TRBJ1-1, with D possibly TRBD1 on 6 matching bases. CDR3 size: 16 residues. Germline CDR1 SNHLY, CDR2 FYNNEI. Trimming took 8 bases from V and 4 from J, leaving 23 bases between them. DNA for the CDR3: TGTGCCAGCCCTAGGGGGGTAGGGTCTCTTGGCACTGAAGCTTTCTTT. Translation gives CASPRGVGSLGTEAFF.

The chain is built from TRBV19 and TRBJ1-4; no clear D gene. The CDR3 is 12 amino acids. Deletions cut 7 bases from V and 5 bases from J, with 8 bases between. Germline lookup yields CDR1 LNHDA and CDR2 SQIVND (reference sequence). The chain's CDR3 is CASNLQNEKLFF. The CDR3 coding sequence is TGTGCCAGTAATTTGCAAAATGAAAAACTGTTTTTT.

This clone was detected only a few times. V is TRBV4-1 and J is TRBJ1-2, with a tentative D call TRBD1 (5 bases). Germline CDR1 MGHRA, CDR2 YSYEKL. The CDR3 has 13 residues. Trimming cost V 0 bases and J 12 bases, with 14 bases left between them. The CDR3 coding sequence is TGCGCCAGCAGCCAAGAGACCCCCAGGGCAGACACCTTC. Protein sequence: CASSQETPRADTF.

The chain has TRBV4-1 and TRBJ2-7; D is ambiguous. The V and J ends lost 5 bases and 4 bases respectively, with 6 bases between them. The CDR3 has 11 residues. Germline V lookup: CDR1 MGHRA, CDR2 YSYEKL. This CDR3 is CASSGRYEQYF. CDR3 sequence (DNA): TGCGCCAGCAGCGGTCGGTACGAGCAGTACTTC.

The chain is built from TRBV7-9 and TRBJ1-4, with D perhaps matching TRBD1 (5 bases). Trimming pared 4 bases from V and 7 bases from J, leaving 16 bases between. Germline V gene data show CDR1 as SEHNR and CDR2 as FQNEAQ (reference sequence). CDR3 length: 15 amino acids. The CDR3 DNA follows: TGTGCCAGCAGCTCGAACCAGGGATTTAGTGAAAAACTGTTTTTT. Residues: CASSSNQGFSEKLFF.

This sequence joins TRBV4-2 and TRBJ2-2, with 7 bases lining up with TRBD2. Losses at the gene ends were 8 bases for V and 2 bases for J; bases not matched to a gene: 11. This CDR3 region has 16 residues. CDR1 is LGHNA, CDR2 YNFKEQ, per germline. CDR3 residues: CASDAGEKGNTGELFF. DNA for the CDR3: TGTGCCAGCGACGCGGGGGAAAAGGGAAACACCGGGGAGCTGTTTTTT.

This chain joins TRBV4-1 and TRBJ2-3; 11 positions match TRBD1. The length of the CDR3 is 16 residues. Looked up from germline, CDR1 is MGHRA and CDR2 is YSYEKL. With 0 bases clipped from V and 8 bases from J, the junction kept 7 bases outside the gene matches. The chain's CDR3 is CASSQERGTGGSTQYF. The CDR3 region has the DNA TGCGCCAGCAGCCAAGAGCGGGGGACAGGGGGGAGTACGCAGTATTTT.

The CDR3 DNA reads as TGCAGCTGCCGGGACAGAGAGAAGGGTGAGCAGTTCTTC. Its translation is CSCRDREKGEQFF. The chain is built from TRBV29-1 and TRBJ2-1; 7 bases are shared with TRBD1. Germline CDR1 and CDR2: SQVTM and ANQGSEA. This CDR3 has 13 amino acids. V shed 8 bases and J 9 bases; nucleotides not matched to a gene: 13.

The chain has TRBV6-1 and TRBJ2-7, with 7 bases aligning to TRBD2. This CDR3 has 15 amino acids. Trimming at V came to 2 bases and at J to 0 bases, leaving 4 bases not matched to a gene. Germline lookup yields CDR1 MNHNS and CDR2 SASEGT. DNA of the CDR3: TGTGCCAGCAGTGAACTGCGGGGGAACTCCTACGAGCAGTACTTC. Translation: CASSELRGNSYEQYF.

This chain joins TRBV4-1 and TRBJ1-2; possible D gene TRBD1, 6 bases. Germline CDR1 and CDR2: MGHRA and YSYEKL. Trimming shortened V by 4 bases and J by 8 bases, and 23 bases separated the two germline ends. The CDR3 totals 16 residues. The CDR3 protein is CASSLTMRQGLNGYTF. In nucleotides, the CDR3 is TGCGCCAGCAGCCTAACCATGAGGCAGGGGTTGAACGGCTACACCTTC.

This rearrangement joins TRBV27 to TRBJ1-1; 7 bases match TRBD1. CDR1 MNHEY and CDR2 SMNVEV come from the germline V gene (reference sequence). The CDR3 runs 14 residues. V lost 5 bases, J lost 5 bases, and 8 bases stayed unmatched. For the CDR3, the DNA is TGTGCCAGCAGTAAGACAGGGTGGGGGACTGAAGCTTTCTTT. Amino acid sequence: CASSKTGWGTEAFF.

This clone was observed a handful of times. Written as DNA, the CDR3 is TGCGCCAGCAGTCCCGTCAGCGGGGGGAACGAGCAGTACTTC. Translating gives CASSPVSGGNEQYF. The V call is TRBV4-1, the J call TRBJ2-7, with 9 bases that match TRBD2. The CDR3 runs to 14 residues. Losses at the gene ends were 6 bases for V and 5 bases for J; bases not matched to a gene: 8. CDR1 and CDR2 from the germline V gene are MGHRA and YSYEKL.

The rearrangement joins TRBV7-6 to TRBJ1-1; D remains ambiguous. Trimming removed 5 bases from V and 3 bases from J, with 19 bases in between. CDR3 length: 16 residues. CDR1 and CDR2 from the germline V gene are SGHVS and FNYEAQ. The CDR3 DNA follows: TGTGCCAGCAGCCCCCGGGAGGACGGGTGGTACACTGAAGCTTTCTTT. Amino acids: CASSPREDGWYTEAFF.

The genes are TRBV11-2 and TRBJ2-7, with D possibly being TRBD2 (6 bases). Germline CDR1 SGHAT, CDR2 FQNNGV. CDR3 size: 13 residues. V lost 2 bases to trimming and J lost 5 bases, with 10 bases between them. The CDR3 region has the DNA TGTGCCAGCAGCTTACCCAGGGAGGACGAGCAGTACTTC. Translating it yields CASSLPREDEQYF.

This clone was observed a single time. The gene calls are TRBV5-4 and TRBJ1-1; possibly TRBD1 for D (5 bases). Per germline, CDR1 SGHNT and CDR2 YYREEE (reference sequence). The V and J ends lost 4 bases and 4 bases respectively, with 17 bases between them. CDR3 length: 15 residues. The CDR3 protein is CASSLRGSGPTEAFF. The CDR3 coding sequence is TGTGCCAGCAGCCTTAGGGGATCCGGGCCCACTGAAGCTTTCTTT. The full variable domain, with the rest looked up from reference TRBV5-4 and TRBJ1-1, is ETGVTQSPTHLIKTRGQQVTLRCSSQSGHNTVSWYQQALGQGPQFIFQYYREEENGRGNFPPRFSGLQFPNYSSELNVNALELDDSALYLCASSLRGSGPTEAFFGQGTRLTVV.

The gene calls are TRBV16 and TRBJ2-7, with D perhaps TRBD2 (5 bases). This CDR3 is built from 13 residues. V lost 2 bases and J 5 bases, leaving 10 bases between the germline ends. CDR1 is KGHSY, CDR2 FQNENV, per germline. The CDR3 sequence is CASSQGGKDEQYF. Written as DNA, the CDR3 is TGTGCCAGCAGCCAAGGAGGCAAGGACGAGCAGTACTTC.

V and J are TRBV2 and TRBJ2-7; D may be TRBD1 (6 bases). The CDR3 sequence is 17 residues long. The V end lost 7 bases, the J end lost 1 base, and 23 bases lay between the germline ends. Germline loops: CDR1 SNHLY, CDR2 FYNNEI. The CDR3 reads CASTLDSLNNPSYEQYF. As DNA, the CDR3 is TGTGCCAGCACCCTGGACAGCCTAAATAACCCTTCCTACGAGCAGTACTTC.

The chain employs TRBV7-9 and TRBJ2-3, with TRBD2 identical over 10 bases. Losses at the gene ends were 8 bases for V and 2 bases for J; bases not matched to a gene: 10. The CDR3 is made up of 16 amino acids. Germline V gene data show CDR1 as SEHNR and CDR2 as FQNEAQ (reference sequence). In DNA form, the CDR3 reads TGTGCCAGCCCCGAGGGGAGCGGGGGGGCCACAGATACGCAGTATTTT. Its protein is CASPEGSGGATDTQYF.

This chain connects TRBV4-1 to TRBJ2-7, with TRBD2 as a possible D gene (6 bases). CDR3 size: 16 residues. Trimming left V 1 base short and J 2 bases short, with 15 bases between. The germline CDR1 and CDR2 sequences are MGHRA and YSYEKL. The CDR3: CASSQVFSGPTYEQYF. The CDR3 coding sequence is TGCGCCAGCAGCCAAGTCTTTAGCGGACCTACCTACGAGCAGTACTTC.

This clone appeared a single time. The J gene is TRBJ1-2, the V gene TRBV7-9; TRBD1 might be the D (6 bases). With 6 bases removed from V and 6 bases from J, the gap between germline ends came to 14 bases. This CDR3 is built from 13 residues. CDR1 SEHNR and CDR2 FQNEAQ come from the germline V gene (reference sequence). CDR3 coding DNA: TGTGCCAGCAGACCCACGGGGGGCGATGGCTACACCTTC. It encodes CASRPTGGDGYTF.

The V gene is TRBV27, the J gene TRBJ2-7; D is perhaps TRBD1 or TRBD2 (7 bases each). CDR3 length: 14 residues. Germline CDR1 MNHEY, CDR2 SMNVEV (reference sequence). Trimming took off 2 bases at V and 3 bases at J, with 11 bases between the two ends. The CDR3 sequence: CASSLGGDSYEQYF. Written as DNA, the CDR3 is TGTGCCAGCAGTTTAGGGGGGGACAGCTACGAGCAGTACTTC.